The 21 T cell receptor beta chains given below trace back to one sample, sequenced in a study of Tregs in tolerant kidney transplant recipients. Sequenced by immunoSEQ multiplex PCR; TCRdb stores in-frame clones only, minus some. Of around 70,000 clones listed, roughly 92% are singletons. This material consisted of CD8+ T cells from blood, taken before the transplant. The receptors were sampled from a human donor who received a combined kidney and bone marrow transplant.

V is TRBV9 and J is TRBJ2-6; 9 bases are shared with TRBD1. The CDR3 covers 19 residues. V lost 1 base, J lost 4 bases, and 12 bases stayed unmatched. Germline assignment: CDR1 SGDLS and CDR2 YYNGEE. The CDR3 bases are TGTGCCAGCAGCGTATACGGGACAGGGTATTCGTTAGGGGCCAACGTCCTGACTTTC. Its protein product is CASSVYGTGYSLGANVLTF.

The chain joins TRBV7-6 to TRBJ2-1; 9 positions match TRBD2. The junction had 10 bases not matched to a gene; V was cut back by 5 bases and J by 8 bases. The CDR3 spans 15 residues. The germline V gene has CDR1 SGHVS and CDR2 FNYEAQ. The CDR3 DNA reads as TGTGCCAGCAGCCCGGGGGCGGGAGGGTCGCATGAGCAGTTCTTC. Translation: CASSPGAGGSHEQFF.

The CDR3 bases are TGTGCCAGCAGCTTAGTTAGCGGGGGGCCACGGGTTGAGCAGTTCTTC. Translated, it gives CASSLVSGGPRVEQFF. This sequence joins TRBV7-6 and TRBJ2-1, with 10 bases that match TRBD2. Per germline, CDR1 SGHVS and CDR2 FNYEAQ. V was pared by 1 base and J by 9 bases, with 9 bases of the junction left unmatched. The CDR3 length is 16 residues.

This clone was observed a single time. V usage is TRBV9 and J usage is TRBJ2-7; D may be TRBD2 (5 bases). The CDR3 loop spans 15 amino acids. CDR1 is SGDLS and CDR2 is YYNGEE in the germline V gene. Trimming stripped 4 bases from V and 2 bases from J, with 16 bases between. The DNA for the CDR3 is TGTGCCAGCAGCCCAGAAGCGGTACCGACCTACGAGCAGTACTTC. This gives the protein CASSPEAVPTYEQYF.

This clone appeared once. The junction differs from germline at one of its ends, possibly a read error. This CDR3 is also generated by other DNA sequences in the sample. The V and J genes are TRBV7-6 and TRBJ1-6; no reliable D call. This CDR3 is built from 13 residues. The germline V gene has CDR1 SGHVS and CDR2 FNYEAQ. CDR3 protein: CASRTGSNSPLHF. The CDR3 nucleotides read TGTGCCAGCAGGACCGGGAGTAATTCCCCCCTCCACTTT.

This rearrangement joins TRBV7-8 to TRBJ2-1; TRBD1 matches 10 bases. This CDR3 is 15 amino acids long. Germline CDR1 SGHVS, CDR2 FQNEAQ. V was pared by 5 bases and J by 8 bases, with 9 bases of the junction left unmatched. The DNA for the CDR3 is TGTGCCAGCAGCCTAGGGACAGGGGAGGTGGATGAGCAGTTCTTC. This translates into CASSLGTGEVDEQFF. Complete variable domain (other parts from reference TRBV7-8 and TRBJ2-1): GAGVSQSPRYKVAKRGQDVALRCDPISGHVSLFWYQQALGQGPEFLTYFQNEAQLDKSGLPSDRFFAERPEGSVSTLKIQRTQQEDSAVYLCASSLGTGEVDEQFFGPGTRLTVL.

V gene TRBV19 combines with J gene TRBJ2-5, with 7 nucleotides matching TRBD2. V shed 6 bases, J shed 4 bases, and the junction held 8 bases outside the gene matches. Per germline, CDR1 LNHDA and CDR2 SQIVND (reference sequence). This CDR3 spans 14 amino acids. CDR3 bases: TGTGCCAGTAGCTCTGGGACTATTGGAGAGACCCAGTACTTC. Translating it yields CASSSGTIGETQYF.

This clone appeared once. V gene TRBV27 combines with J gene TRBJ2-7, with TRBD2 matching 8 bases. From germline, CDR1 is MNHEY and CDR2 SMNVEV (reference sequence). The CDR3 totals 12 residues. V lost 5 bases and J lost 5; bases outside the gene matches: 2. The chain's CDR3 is CASSVSGNEQYF. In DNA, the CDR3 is TGTGCCAGCAGTGTTAGCGGGAACGAGCAGTACTTC.

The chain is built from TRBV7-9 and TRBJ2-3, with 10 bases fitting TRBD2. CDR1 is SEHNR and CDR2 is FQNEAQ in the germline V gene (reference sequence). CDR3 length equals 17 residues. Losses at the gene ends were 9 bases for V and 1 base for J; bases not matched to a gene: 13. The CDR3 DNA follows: TGTGCCAGTTGGGGACTAGCGCCGAGCGGTGGCACAGATACGCAGTATTTT. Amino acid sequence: CASWGLAPSGGTDTQYF.

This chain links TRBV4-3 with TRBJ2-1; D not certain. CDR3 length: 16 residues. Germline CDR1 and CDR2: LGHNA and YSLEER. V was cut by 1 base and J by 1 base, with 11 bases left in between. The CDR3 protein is CASSQVWASSYNEQFF. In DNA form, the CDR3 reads TGCGCCAGCAGCCAAGTTTGGGCCTCTTCCTACAATGAGCAGTTCTTC.

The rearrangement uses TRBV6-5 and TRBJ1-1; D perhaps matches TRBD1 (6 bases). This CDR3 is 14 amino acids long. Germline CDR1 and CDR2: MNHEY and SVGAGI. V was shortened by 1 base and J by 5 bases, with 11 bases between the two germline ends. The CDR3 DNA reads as TGTGCCAGCAGTTACTTAGCAGGGGTTACTGAAGCTTTCTTT. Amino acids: CASSYLAGVTEAFF.

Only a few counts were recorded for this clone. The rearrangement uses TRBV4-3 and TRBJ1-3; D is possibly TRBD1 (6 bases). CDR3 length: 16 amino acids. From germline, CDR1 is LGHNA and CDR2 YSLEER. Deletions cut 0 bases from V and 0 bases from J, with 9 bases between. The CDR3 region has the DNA TGCGCCAGCAGCCAAGATCAGGGGCTCTCTGGAAACACCATATATTTT. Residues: CASSQDQGLSGNTIYF.

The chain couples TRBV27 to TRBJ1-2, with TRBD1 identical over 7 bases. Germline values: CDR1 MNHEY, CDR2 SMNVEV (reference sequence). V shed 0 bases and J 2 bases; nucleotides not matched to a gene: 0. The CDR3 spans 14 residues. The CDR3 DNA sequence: TGTGCCAGCAGTTTATCGGGACAGAACTATGGCTACACCTTC. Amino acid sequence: CASSLSGQNYGYTF.

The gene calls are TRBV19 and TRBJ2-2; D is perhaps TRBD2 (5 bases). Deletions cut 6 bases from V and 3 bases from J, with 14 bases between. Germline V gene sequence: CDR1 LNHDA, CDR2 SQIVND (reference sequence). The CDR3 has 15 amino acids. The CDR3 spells CASRDGDLYTGELFF. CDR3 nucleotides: TGTGCCAGTAGGGACGGGGATCTTTACACCGGGGAGCTGTTTTTT.

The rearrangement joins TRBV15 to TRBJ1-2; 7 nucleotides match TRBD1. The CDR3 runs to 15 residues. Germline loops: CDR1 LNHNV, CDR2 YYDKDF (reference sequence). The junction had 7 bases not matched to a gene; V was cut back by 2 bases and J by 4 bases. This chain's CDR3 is CATSRHLQGTYGYTF. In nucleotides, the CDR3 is TGTGCCACCAGCAGACACCTACAGGGGACCTATGGCTACACCTTC. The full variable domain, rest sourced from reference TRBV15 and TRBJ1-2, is DAMVIQNPRYQVTQFGKPVTLSCSQTLNHNVMYWYQQKSSQAPKLLFHYYDKDFNNEADTPDNFQSRRPNTSFCFLDIRSPGLGDTAMYLCATSRHLQGTYGYTFGSGTRLTVV.

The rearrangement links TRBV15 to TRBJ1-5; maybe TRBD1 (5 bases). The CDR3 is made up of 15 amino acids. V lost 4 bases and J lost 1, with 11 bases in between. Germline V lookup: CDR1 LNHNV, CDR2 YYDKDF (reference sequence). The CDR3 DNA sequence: TGTGCCACCAGCACCACGGAGGGGAGCAATCAGCCCCAGCATTTT. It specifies CATSTTEGSNQPQHF.

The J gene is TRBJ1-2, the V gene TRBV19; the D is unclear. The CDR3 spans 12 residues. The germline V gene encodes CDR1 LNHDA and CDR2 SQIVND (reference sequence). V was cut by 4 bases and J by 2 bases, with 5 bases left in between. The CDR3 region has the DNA TGTGCCAGTAGTAGCGGGAACTATGGCTACACCTTC. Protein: CASSSGNYGYTF.

Here the CDR3 reads CSVDRDAGYGYTF. The CDR3, as DNA: TGCAGCGTTGATCGAGATGCGGGCTATGGCTACACCTTC. V usage is TRBV29-1 and J usage is TRBJ1-2; D is unclear. CDR1 and CDR2 from the germline V gene are SQVTM and ANQGSEA. The CDR3 runs to 13 residues. V was shortened by 3 bases and J by 4 bases, with 12 bases between the two germline ends.

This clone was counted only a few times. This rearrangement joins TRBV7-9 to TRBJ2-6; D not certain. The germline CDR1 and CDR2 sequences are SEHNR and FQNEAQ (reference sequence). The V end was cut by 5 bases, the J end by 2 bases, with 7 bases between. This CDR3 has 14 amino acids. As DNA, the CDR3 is TGTGCCAGCAGCCTATCCCCTGGGGCCAACGTCCTGACTTTC. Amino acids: CASSLSPGANVLTF.

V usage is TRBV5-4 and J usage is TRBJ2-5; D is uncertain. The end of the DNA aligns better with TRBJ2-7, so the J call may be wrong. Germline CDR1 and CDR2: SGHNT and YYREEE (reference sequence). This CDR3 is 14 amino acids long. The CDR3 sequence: CASSLSPLVYEQYF. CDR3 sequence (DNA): TGTGCCAGCAGCTTGAGTCCCCTAGTTTACGAGCAGTACTTC.

The DNA for the CDR3 is TGTGCCAGTAGTATACACACCCAGAACACTGAAGCTTTCTTT. This gives the protein CASSIHTQNTEAFF. The V call is TRBV19, the J call TRBJ1-1; no reliable D call. The CDR3 contains 14 residues. The germline gives CDR1 LNHDA, CDR2 SQIVND (reference sequence). The V and J ends lost 2 bases and 1 base respectively, with 8 bases between them.